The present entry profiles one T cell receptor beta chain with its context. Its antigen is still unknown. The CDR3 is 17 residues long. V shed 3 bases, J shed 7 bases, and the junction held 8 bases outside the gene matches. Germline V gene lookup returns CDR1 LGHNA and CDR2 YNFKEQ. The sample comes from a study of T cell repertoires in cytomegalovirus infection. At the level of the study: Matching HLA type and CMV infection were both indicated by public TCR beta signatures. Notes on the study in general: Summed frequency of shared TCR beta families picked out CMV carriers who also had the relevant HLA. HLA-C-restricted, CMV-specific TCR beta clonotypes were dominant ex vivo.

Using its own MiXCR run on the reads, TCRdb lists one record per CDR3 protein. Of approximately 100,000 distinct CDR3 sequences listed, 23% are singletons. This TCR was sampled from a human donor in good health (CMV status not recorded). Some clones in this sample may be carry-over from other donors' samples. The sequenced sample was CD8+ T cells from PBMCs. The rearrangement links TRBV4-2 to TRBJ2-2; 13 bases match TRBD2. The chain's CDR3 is CASSQGTSGGANGELFF. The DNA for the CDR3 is TGTGCCAGCAGCCAGGGCACTAGCGGGGGGGCGAACGGGGAGCTGTTTTTT.